These T cell receptor beta chains were read from a single sample in a study of T cell responses to AZD1222 COVID-19 vaccine. TCRdb's copy holds only in-frame clones and misses some; the assay was immunoSEQ multiplex PCR. Among around 130,000 clones listed, 80% to 90% were seen once. This specimen was peripheral blood, taken on day 0 of AZD1222 vaccination. The receptors were sampled from an adult in good health. Each CDR3 is given with its conserved first and last residue. D genes are given only for firm matches.

d_gene | j_gene | v_gene | CDR3aa | CDR3nt
- | TRBJ1-2 | TRBV19 | CASSIADWRVNF | TGTGCCAGTAGTATTGCGGACTGGAGAGTGAACTTC
TRBD1 | TRBJ1-6 | TRBV6-6 | CASSSPQGQANSPLHF | TGTGCCAGCAGTTCTCCCCAGGGACAGGCGAATTCACCCCTCCACTTT
- | TRBJ2-1 | TRBV3-1/TRBV3-2 | CASSQDRGWREQFF | TGTGCCAGCAGCCAAGATAGAGGATGGCGTGAGCAGTTCTTC
- | TRBJ2-2 | TRBV27 | CASRRTSGELFF | TGTGCCAGCAGGCGAACTAGCGGGGAGCTGTTTTTT
- | TRBJ2-7 | TRBV9 | CASSGTSLEQYF | TGTGCCAGCAGCGGAACCAGTCTCGAGCAGTACTTC
TRBD2 | TRBJ2-7 | TRBV10-1 | CASSPAAGGPLYEQYF | TGCGCCAGCAGCCCTGCCGCGGGGGGGCCCCTATACGAGCAGTACTTC
- | TRBJ2-7 | TRBV4-3 | CASSPGLGDSYEQYF | TGCGCCAGCAGCCCGGGCCTCGGGGACTCCTACGAGCAGTACTTC
- | TRBJ2-7 | TRBV5-1 | CASSLDYEQYF | TGCGCCAGCAGCTTGGACTACGAGCAGTACTTC
TRBD1 | TRBJ2-7 | TRBV19 | CASRSGQGPYEQYF | TGTGCCAGTAGAAGTGGACAGGGTCCCTACGAGCAGTACTTC
TRBD1 | TRBJ1-3 | TRBV11-3 | CASRKDRVGNTIYF | TGTGCCAGCAGAAAGGACAGGGTGGGAAACACCATATATTTT